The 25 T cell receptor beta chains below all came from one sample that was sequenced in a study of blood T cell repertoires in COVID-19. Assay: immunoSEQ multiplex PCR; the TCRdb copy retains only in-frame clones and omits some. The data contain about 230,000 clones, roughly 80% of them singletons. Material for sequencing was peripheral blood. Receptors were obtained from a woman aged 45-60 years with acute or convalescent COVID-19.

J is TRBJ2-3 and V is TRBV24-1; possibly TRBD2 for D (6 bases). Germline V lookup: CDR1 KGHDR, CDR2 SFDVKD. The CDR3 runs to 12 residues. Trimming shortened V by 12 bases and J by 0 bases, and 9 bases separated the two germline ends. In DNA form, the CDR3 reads TGTGCCTCGGGGACTAGCACAGATACGCAGTATTTT. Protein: CASGTSTDTQYF.

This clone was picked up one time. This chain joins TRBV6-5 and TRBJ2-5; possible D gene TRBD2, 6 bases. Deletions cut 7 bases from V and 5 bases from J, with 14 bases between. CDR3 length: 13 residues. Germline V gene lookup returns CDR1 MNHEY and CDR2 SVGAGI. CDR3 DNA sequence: TGTGCCAGCAACGGGGGTTATGGGGAGACCCAGTACTTC. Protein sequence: CASNGGYGETQYF.

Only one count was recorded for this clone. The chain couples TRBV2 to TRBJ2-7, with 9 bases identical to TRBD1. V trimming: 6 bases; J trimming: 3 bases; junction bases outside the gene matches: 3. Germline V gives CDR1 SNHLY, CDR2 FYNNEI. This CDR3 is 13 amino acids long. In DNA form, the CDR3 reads TGTGCCAGCAGGCCGGGACAGGGCTACGAGCAGTACTTC. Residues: CASRPGQGYEQYF.

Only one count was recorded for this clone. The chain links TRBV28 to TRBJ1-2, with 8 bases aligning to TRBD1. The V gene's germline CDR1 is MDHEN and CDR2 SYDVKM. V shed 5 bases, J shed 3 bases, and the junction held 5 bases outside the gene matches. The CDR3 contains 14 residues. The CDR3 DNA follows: TGTGCCAGCAGTGTGGCAGGGGGCGACTATGGCTACACCTTC. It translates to CASSVAGGDYGYTF.

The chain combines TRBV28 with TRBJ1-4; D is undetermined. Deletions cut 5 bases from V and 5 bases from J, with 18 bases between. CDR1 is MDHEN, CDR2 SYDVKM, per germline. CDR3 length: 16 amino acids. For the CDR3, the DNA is TGTGCCAGCAGTAACCCCCGAGGGATGGAGAATGAAAAACTGTTTTTT. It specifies CASSNPRGMENEKLFF.

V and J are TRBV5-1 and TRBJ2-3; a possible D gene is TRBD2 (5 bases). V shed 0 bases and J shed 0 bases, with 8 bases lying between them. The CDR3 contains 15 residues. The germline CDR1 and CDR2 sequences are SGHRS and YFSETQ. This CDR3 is CASSLGGASTDTQYF. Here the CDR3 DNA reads TGCGCCAGCAGCTTGGGGGGAGCTAGCACAGATACGCAGTATTTT.

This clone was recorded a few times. Here the CDR3 DNA reads TGCGCCAGCAGCCCCCAGACACTGAACACCGGGGAGCTGTTTTTT. It translates to CASSPQTLNTGELFF. The chain recombines TRBV5-1 with TRBJ2-2; D remains unclear. The CDR3 is 15 residues long. V was shortened by 4 bases and J by 1 base, with 11 bases between the two germline ends. The germline V gene encodes CDR1 SGHRS and CDR2 YFSETQ.

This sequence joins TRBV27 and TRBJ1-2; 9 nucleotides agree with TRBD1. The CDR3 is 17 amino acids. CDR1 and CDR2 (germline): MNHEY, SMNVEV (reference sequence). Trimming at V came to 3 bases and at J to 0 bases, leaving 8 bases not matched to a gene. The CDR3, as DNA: TGTGCCAGCAGTTTTTTGACAGGGGGGGGAGCTAACTATGGCTACACCTTC. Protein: CASSFLTGGGANYGYTF.

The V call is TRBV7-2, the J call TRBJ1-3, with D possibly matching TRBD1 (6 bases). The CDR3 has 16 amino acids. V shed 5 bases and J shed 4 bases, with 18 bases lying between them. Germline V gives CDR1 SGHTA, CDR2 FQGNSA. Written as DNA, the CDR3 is TGTGCCAGCAGCCCGGTCAAAACAGGGTCAGGAAACACCATATATTTT. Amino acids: CASSPVKTGSGNTIYF.

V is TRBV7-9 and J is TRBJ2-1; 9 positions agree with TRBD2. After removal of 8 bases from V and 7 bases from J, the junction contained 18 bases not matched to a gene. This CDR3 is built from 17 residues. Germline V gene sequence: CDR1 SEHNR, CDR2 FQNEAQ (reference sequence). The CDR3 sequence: CASRHRGEGLAGNEQFF. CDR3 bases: TGTGCCAGCCGTCATAGGGGGGAGGGACTAGCAGGGAATGAGCAGTTCTTC.

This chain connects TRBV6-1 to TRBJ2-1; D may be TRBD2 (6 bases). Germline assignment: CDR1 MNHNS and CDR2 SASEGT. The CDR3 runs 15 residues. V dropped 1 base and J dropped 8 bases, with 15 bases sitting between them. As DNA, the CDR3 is TGTGCCAGCAGTGAAGGTCTATTCGGAGGGTATGAGCAGTTCTTC. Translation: CASSEGLFGGYEQFF.

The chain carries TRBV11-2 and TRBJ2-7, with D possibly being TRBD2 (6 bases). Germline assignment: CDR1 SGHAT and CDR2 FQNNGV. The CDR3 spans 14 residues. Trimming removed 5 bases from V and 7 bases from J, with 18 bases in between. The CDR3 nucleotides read TGTGCCAGCAGCCCCTGGGACTCGGTTTATGAGCAGTACTTC. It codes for CASSPWDSVYEQYF. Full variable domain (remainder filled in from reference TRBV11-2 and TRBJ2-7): EAGVAQSPRYKIIEKRQSVAFWCNPISGHATLYWYQQILGQGPKLLIQFQNNGVVDDSQLPKDRFSAERLKGVDSTLKIQPAKLEDSAVYLCASSPWDSVYEQYFGPGTRLTVT.

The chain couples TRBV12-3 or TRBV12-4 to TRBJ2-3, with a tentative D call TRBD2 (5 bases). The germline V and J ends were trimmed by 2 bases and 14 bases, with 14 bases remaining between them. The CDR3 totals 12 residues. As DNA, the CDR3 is TGTGCCAGCAGTTTATCGATCGGGGAGTGGTATTTT. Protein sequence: CASSLSIGEWYF.

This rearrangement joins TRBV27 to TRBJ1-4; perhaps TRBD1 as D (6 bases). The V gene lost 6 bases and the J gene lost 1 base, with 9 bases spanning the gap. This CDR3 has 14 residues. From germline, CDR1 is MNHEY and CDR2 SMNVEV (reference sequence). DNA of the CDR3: TGTGCCAGCAGAACAGGGCTAACTAATGAAAAACTGTTTTTT. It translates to CASRTGLTNEKLFF.

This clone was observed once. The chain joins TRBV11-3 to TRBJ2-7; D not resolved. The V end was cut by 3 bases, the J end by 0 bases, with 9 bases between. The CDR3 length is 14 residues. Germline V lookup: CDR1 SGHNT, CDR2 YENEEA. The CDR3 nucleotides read TGTGCCAGCAGCTTGTCCTTCGGCTCCTACGAGCAGTACTTC. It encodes CASSLSFGSYEQYF.

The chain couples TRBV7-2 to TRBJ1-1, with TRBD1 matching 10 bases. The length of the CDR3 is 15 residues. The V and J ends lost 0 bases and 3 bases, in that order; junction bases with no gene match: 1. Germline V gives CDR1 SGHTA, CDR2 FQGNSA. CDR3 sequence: CASSLAGQGYTEAFF. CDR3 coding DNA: TGTGCCAGCAGCTTAGCGGGACAGGGGTACACTGAAGCTTTCTTT.

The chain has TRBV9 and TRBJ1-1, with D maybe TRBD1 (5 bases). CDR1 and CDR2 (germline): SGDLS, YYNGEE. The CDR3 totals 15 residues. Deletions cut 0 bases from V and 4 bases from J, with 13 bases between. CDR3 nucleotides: TGTGCCAGCAGCGTAGCTTTACAGGAGAGCACTGAAGCTTTCTTT. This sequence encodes CASSVALQESTEAFF.

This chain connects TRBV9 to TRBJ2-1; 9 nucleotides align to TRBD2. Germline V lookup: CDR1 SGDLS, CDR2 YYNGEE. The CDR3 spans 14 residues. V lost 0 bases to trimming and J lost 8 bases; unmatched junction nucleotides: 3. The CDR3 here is CASSVGGGADEQFF. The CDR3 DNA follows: TGTGCCAGCAGCGTAGGCGGGGGGGCGGATGAGCAGTTCTTC.

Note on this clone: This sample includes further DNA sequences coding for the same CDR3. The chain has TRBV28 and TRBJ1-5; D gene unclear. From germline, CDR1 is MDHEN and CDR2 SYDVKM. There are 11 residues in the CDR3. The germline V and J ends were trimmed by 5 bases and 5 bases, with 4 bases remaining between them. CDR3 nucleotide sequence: TGTGCCAGCAGTCCAGATCAGCCCCAGCATTTT. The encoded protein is CASSPDQPQHF.

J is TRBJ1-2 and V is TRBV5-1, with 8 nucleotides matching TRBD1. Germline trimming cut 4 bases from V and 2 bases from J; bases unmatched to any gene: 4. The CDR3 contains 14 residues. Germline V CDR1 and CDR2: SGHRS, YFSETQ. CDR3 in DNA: TGCGCCAGCAGCACGGACAGGGCAAACTATGGCTACACCTTC. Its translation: CASSTDRANYGYTF.

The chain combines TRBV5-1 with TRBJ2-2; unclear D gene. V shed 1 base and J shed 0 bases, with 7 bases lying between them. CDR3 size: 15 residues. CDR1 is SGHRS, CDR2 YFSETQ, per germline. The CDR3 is CASSLRQANTGELFF. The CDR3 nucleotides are TGCGCCAGCAGCTTGCGGCAGGCGAACACCGGGGAGCTGTTTTTT.

The CDR3: CASSPTGANVLTF. As DNA, the CDR3 is TGTGCCAGCAGCCCCACTGGGGCCAACGTCCTGACTTTC. The rearrangement links TRBV7-3 to TRBJ2-6; D gene unclear. The CDR3 sequence is 13 residues long. Per the germline V gene, CDR1 is SGHTA and CDR2 is FQGTGA. V was shortened by 5 bases and J by 2 bases, with 4 bases between the two germline ends.

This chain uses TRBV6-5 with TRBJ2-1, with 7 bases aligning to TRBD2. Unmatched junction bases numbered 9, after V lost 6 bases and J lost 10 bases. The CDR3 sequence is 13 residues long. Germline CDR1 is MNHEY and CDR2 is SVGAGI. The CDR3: CASSGTTPGEQFF. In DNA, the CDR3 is TGTGCCAGCAGCGGGACTACCCCCGGCGAGCAGTTCTTC.

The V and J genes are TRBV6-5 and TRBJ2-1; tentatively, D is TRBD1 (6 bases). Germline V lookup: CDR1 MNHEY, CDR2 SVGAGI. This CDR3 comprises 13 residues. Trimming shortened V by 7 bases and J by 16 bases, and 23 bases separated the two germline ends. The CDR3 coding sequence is TGTGCCAGCACCGATAGGACGCAGGGGTGGGGATTCTTC. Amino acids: CASTDRTQGWGFF.

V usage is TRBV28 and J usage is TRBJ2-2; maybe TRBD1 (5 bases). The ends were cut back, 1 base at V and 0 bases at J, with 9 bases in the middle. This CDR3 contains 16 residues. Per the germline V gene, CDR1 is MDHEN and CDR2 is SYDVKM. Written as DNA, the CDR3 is TGTGCCAGCAGTTTATCACCAGGGACGAACACCGGGGAGCTGTTTTTT. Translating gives CASSLSPGTNTGELFF.